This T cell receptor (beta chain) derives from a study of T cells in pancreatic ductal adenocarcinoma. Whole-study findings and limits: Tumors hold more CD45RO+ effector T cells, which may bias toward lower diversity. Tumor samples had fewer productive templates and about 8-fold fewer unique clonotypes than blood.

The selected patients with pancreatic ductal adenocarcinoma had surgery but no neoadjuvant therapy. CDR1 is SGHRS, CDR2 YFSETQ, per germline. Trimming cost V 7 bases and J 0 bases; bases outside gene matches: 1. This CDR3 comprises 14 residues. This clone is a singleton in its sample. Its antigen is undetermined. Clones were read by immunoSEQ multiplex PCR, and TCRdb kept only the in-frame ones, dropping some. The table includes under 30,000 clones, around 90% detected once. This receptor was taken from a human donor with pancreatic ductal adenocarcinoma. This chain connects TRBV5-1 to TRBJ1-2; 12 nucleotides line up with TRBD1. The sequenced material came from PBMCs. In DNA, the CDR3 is TGCGCCAGCGGGACAGGGGGCTCTAACTATGGCTACACCTTC. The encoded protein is CASGTGGSNYGYTF.